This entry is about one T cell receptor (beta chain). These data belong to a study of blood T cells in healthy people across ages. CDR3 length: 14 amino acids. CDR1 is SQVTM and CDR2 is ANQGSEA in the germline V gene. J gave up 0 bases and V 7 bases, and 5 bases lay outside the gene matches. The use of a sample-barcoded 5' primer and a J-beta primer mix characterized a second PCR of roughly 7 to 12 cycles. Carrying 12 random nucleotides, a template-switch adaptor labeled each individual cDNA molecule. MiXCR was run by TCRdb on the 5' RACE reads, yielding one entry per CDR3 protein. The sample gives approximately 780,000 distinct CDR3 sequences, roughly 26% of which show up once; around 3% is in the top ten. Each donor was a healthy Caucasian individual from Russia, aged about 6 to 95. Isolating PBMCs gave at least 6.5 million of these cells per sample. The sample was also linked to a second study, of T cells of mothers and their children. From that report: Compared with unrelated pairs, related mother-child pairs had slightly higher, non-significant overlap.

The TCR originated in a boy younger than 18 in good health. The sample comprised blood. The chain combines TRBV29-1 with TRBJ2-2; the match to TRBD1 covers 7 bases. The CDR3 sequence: CSASGTANTGELFF. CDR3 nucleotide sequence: TGCAGCGCCTCCGGGACAGCGAACACCGGGGAGCTGTTTTTT.